This T cell receptor beta chain was observed in a study of technical replicates of blood from a handful of donors. Here immunoSEQ multiplex PCR was the method, and the copy in TCRdb shows in-frame clones only, minus some. The sample has fewer than 70,000 clones, roughly 94% seen once. V gave up 5 bases and J gave up 4 bases, with 15 bases separating them. The length of the CDR3 is 15 residues. The germline V gene has CDR1 LNHDA and CDR2 SQIVND (reference sequence). The sequence was collected from a human donor in good health. Source material: T cells isolated from PBMCs. This chain uses TRBV19 with TRBJ1-5; D is undetermined. CDR3 in amino acids: CASSSSGSRNQPQHF. For the CDR3, the DNA is TGTGCCAGTAGTTCGTCGGGAAGTAGGAATCAGCCCCAGCATTTT. Supplemented by reference TRBV19 and TRBJ1-5, the full variable domain reads DGGITQSPKYLFRKEGQNVTLSCEQNLNHDAMYWYRQDPGQGLRLIYYSQIVNDFQKGDIAEGYSVSREKKESFPLTVTSAQKNPTAFYLCASSSSGSRNQPQHFGDGTRLSIL.